The source of this TCR beta chain is a study of post-analysis software for immune sequencing data. Study-level points and caveats: When patients were compared with controls, about five TRBV segments were more frequent, TRBV5-6, TRBV5-1 and TRBV20-1 among them. Batch-matched samples strongly co-clustered by F measure.

This clonotype was seen more than once but under ten times. What it recognizes is unknown. An end of the junction does not agree with germline; a read error may underlie this. Carried by the TCR beta cDNA libraries were unique molecular identifiers. Between roughly 0.95 and 10 million T cells gave rise to hundreds of thousands of cDNA molecules. TCRdb reprocessed the PCR reads via MiXCR and lists one record per CDR3 protein. The sample has roughly 540,000 distinct CDR3 sequences, 30% to 40% seen once. The CDR3 runs to 15 residues. The germline CDR1 and CDR2 sequences are SGDLS and YYNGEE. The chain uses TRBV9 and TRBJ1-6; 7 bases are shared with TRBD1. The sequenced sample consisted of blood. The receptor comes from a girl aged 2-17 years with multiple sclerosis. CDR3 nucleotides: TGTGTCAGCAGCCCCCAGGGGGGATTGGGTTCACCCCTCCACTTT. The encoded protein is CVSSPQGGLGSPLHF.